The 14 T cell receptor beta chains below all came from one sample that was sequenced in a study of blood T cell repertoires in COVID-19. Using immunoSEQ multiplex PCR, the repertoire was profiled, and TCRdb retains in-frame clones only, with some absent. The sample has 80,000 to 95,000 clones; approximately 87% are singletons. Sequencing was done on a sample of peripheral blood. These receptors were obtained from a woman aged 70-85 years with acute or convalescent COVID-19.

This clone was picked up a small number of times. The CDR3 is CASRPRASYEQYV. The CDR3 DNA reads TGTGCCAGCAGGCCCAGGGCGTCCTACGAGCAGTACGTC. The chain links TRBV6-6 to TRBJ2-7, with D possibly TRBD1 on 5 matching bases. V dropped 6 bases and J dropped 1 base, with 10 bases sitting between them. The germline V gene has CDR1 MNHNY and CDR2 SVGAGI (reference sequence). This CDR3 has 13 amino acids.

The chain joins TRBV11-2 to TRBJ2-3; perhaps TRBD2 as D (5 bases). Germline loops: CDR1 SGHAT, CDR2 FQNNGV. CDR3 length: 15 amino acids. V was cut by 0 bases and J by 6 bases, with 13 bases left in between. CDR3 loop: CASSLDGRLDDTQYF. CDR3 coding DNA: TGTGCCAGCAGCTTAGATGGGAGACTGGATGATACGCAGTATTTT.

This clone showed up just a few times. The chain uses TRBV28 and TRBJ2-7, with D perhaps TRBD2 (7 bases). V gave up 4 bases and J gave up 6 bases, with 19 bases separating them. The CDR3 spans 15 residues. Per the germline V gene, CDR1 is MDHEN and CDR2 is SYDVKM. CDR3 protein: CASSSTRGARGEQYV. CDR3 DNA sequence: TGTGCCAGCAGTTCCACCCGGGGGGCGCGAGGCGAGCAGTACGTC.

A few counts support this clone. This chain joins TRBV7-8 and TRBJ1-6; 11 positions agree with TRBD1. With 5 bases clipped from V and 8 bases from J, the junction kept 8 bases outside the gene matches. CDR1 and CDR2 (germline): SGHVS, FQNEAQ. CDR3 size: 16 residues. The CDR3 protein is CASSEDRGPGDSPLHF. DNA of the CDR3: TGTGCCAGCAGCGAGGACAGGGGGCCGGGCGATTCACCCCTCCACTTT.

The gene calls are TRBV27 and TRBJ2-3, with TRBD2 as a possible D gene (5 bases). This CDR3 is built from 18 residues. Germline CDR1 and CDR2: MNHEY and SMNVEV (reference sequence). Between the trimmed V and J ends, which lost 2 bases and 2 bases, there was a span of 20 bases. CDR3: CASSLNAGVGSFTDTQYF. CDR3 nucleotide sequence: TGTGCCAGCAGTTTAAACGCCGGGGTAGGTTCTTTCACAGATACGCAGTATTTT.

The V call is TRBV6-5, the J call TRBJ2-7, with TRBD1 matching over 8 bases. Per the germline V gene, CDR1 is MNHEY and CDR2 is SVGAGI. With V trimmed by 10 bases and J by 5 bases, 10 bases remained unmatched. This CDR3 comprises 13 residues. The CDR3 DNA sequence: TGTGCCATCCGCACAGGGGGTAGTCACGAGCAGTACGTC. Translation: CAIRTGGSHEQYV.

CDR3 DNA: TGTGCCAGCAGTCCTAGACAGGGGATTTTGGGAGAGACCCAGTACTTC. As protein: CASSPRQGILGETQYF. J is TRBJ2-5 and V is TRBV28; 8 nucleotides agree with TRBD1. Germline trimming cut 5 bases from V and 4 bases from J; bases unmatched to any gene: 12. There are 16 residues in the CDR3. Germline CDR1 and CDR2: MDHEN and SYDVKM.

The chain has TRBV11-3 and TRBJ2-3, with 10 bases lining up with TRBD2. Germline V lookup: CDR1 SGHNT, CDR2 YENEEA. The CDR3 spans 16 residues. V was pared by 6 bases and J by 2 bases, with 8 bases of the junction left unmatched. DNA for the CDR3: TGTGCCAGCAGTTCCGGACTAGCGGAATTCACAGATACGCAGTATTTT. This sequence encodes CASSSGLAEFTDTQYF.

This clone was detected a few times. The V call is TRBV12-1, the J call TRBJ1-5. TRBV12-1 corresponds to a pseudogene. The CDR3 sequence is 15 residues long. The CDR3 loop reads CASSSPGRRAQPQHF. CDR3 in DNA: TGTGCCAGCAGCTCCCCGGGGAGACGAGCTCAGCCCCAGCATTTT.

This clone was seen only once. This chain links TRBV3-1 (or the pseudogene TRBV3-2) with TRBJ2-1, with TRBD2 identical over 11 bases. This CDR3 has 17 amino acids. J gave up 4 bases and V 4 bases, and 9 bases lay outside the gene matches. Germline-derived CDR1 and CDR2 are LGHDT and YNNKEL (reference sequence). The CDR3 is CASSPRGSGRVYNEQFF. In DNA, the CDR3 is TGTGCCAGCAGCCCCCGGGGTAGCGGGAGGGTTTACAATGAGCAGTTCTTC.

The chain carries TRBV19 and TRBJ2-1; 8 bases fit TRBD2. V lost 7 bases, J lost 9 bases, and 11 bases stayed unmatched. CDR3 size: 14 residues. Germline CDR1 reads LNHDA; CDR2 reads SQIVND (reference sequence). This CDR3 is CASKRAGEGGEQFF. The CDR3, as DNA: TGTGCCAGTAAAAGAGCGGGAGAAGGCGGTGAGCAGTTCTTC.

The chain uses TRBV27 and TRBJ1-2; TRBD1 aligns across 9 bases. This CDR3 comprises 15 residues. CDR1 and CDR2 (germline): MNHEY, SMNVEV (reference sequence). J was trimmed by 2 bases and V by 5 bases; bases with no gene match: 6. The CDR3: CASSEGTGKNYGYTF. CDR3 DNA: TGTGCCAGCAGTGAAGGGACAGGGAAGAACTATGGCTACACCTTC.

This chain uses TRBV19 with TRBJ1-2, with 12 bases fitting TRBD1. The CDR3 consists of 17 residues. V shed 1 base, J shed 4 bases, and the junction held 7 bases outside the gene matches. CDR1 LNHDA and CDR2 SQIVND come from the germline V gene (reference sequence). CDR3 nucleotide sequence: TGTGCCAGTAGTATAGGGTCGGGACAGGGGGCTTCCTATGGCTACACCTTC. As protein: CASSIGSGQGASYGYTF. The full variable domain, its missing parts supplied by reference TRBV19 and TRBJ1-2, is DGGITQSPKYLFRKEGQNVTLSCEQNLNHDAMYWYRQDPGQGLRLIYYSQIVNDFQKGDIAEGYSVSREKKESFPLTVTSAQKNPTAFYLCASSIGSGQGASYGYTFGSGTRLTVV.

The chain has TRBV3-1 (or the pseudogene TRBV3-2) and TRBJ1-1, with D tentatively TRBD1 (6 bases). Germline CDR1 and CDR2: LGHDT and YNNKEL (reference sequence). V dropped 3 bases and J dropped 5 bases, with 16 bases sitting between them. The CDR3 length is 15 residues. In nucleotides, the CDR3 is TGTGCCAGCAGCCAGTGGGGAGGGGGACGGACTGAAGCTTTCTTT. Translated: CASSQWGGGRTEAFF.